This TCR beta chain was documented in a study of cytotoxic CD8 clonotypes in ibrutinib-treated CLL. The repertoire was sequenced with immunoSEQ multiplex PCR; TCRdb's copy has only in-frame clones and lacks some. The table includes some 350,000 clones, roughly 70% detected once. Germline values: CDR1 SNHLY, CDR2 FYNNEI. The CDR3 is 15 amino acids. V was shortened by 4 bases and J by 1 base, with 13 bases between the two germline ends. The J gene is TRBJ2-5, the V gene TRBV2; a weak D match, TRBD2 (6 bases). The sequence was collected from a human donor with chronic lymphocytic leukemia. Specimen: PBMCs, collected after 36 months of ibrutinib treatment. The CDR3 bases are TGTGCCAGCAGTGGGAGGGCAGGTCTCCAAGAGACCCAGTACTTC. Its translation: CASSGRAGLQETQYF. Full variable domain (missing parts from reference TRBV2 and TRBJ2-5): EPEVTQTPSHQVTQMGQEVILRCVPISNHLYFYWYRQILGQKVEFLVSFYNNEISEKSEIFDDQFSVERPDGSNFTLKIRSTKLEDSAMYFCASSGRAGLQETQYFGPGTRLLVL.